Listed below are T cell receptor beta chains from one sample, sequenced in a study of metastatic and nonmetastatic thyroid tumors. MiXCR was used by TCRdb to re-call the PCR reads. The sample has roughly 63,000 clones; around 15% are singletons. Material: blood. The receptors were sampled from a male donor with papillary thyroid cancer or a benign thyroid nodule (not recorded which). Some clones in this sample may be carry-over from other donors' samples. The CDR3 runs from the conserved cysteine through the conserved F or W. Each record gives: CDR3 length, clone size, V gene, J gene, D gene, CDR3 protein, CDR3 DNA. The D gene is left open where the match is weak. Not all rows give a size; the values are once, few, many and, for expanded clones, a class.

length: 10
size: many
V: TRBV2
J: TRBJ2-5
D: .
CDR3: CATQRETQYF
DNA: TGTGCTACCCAGAGGGAGACCCAGTACTTC

length: 14
size: many
V: TRBV6-1
J: TRBJ1-4
D: .
CDR3: CASRPTDGNEKPFF
DNA: TGTGCCAGCAGGCCCACCGATGGAAATGAAAAACCGTTTTTT

length: 15
size: .
V: TRBV6-1
J: TRBJ2-2
D: TRBD1
CDR3: CASSISGGASWELFF
DNA: TGTGCCAGCAGTATCTCAGGGGGCGCTTCCTGGGAGCTGTTTTTT

length: 16
size: many
V: TRBV5-6
J: TRBJ2-3
D: TRBD2
CDR3: CASSLIEREGPDTQYF
DNA: TGTGCCAGCAGCTTGATTGAGCGGGAGGGCCCCGATACGCAGTATTTT

length: 15
size: many
V: TRBV20-1
J: TRBJ2-1
D: TRBD2
CDR3: CSASSGASSYNEQFF
DNA: TGCAGTGCTTCAAGCGGGGCGAGCTCCTACAATGAGCAGTTCTTC

length: 16
size: many
V: TRBV7-3
J: TRBJ2-1
D: TRBD2
CDR3: CASSLGGLAGGYEQFF
DNA: TGTGCCAGCAGCTTAGGGGGACTAGCGGGAGGTTATGAGCAGTTCTTC

length: 14
size: many
V: TRBV9
J: TRBJ2-1
D: .
CDR3: CASSVGSGSNEQFF
DNA: TGTGCCAGCAGCGTAGGGTCAGGTAGCAATGAGCAGTTCTTC

length: 15
size: few
V: TRBV6-1
J: TRBJ1-2
D: .
CDR3: CVSRMEGGTYYGYTF
DNA: TGTGTCAGCAGAATGGAGGGGGGGACCTACTATGGATACACCTTC

length: 15
size: many
V: TRBV20-1
J: TRBJ1-1
D: TRBD1
CDR3: CSARDRGRARVEAFF
DNA: TGCAGTGCTAGAGATAGGGGGCGTGCCCGGGTTGAAGCTTTCTTT

length: 12
size: .
V: TRBV3-1
J: TRBJ2-7
D: .
CDR3: CASSQEGYEQYF
DNA: TGTGCCAGCAGTCAAGAGGGTTACGAGCAGTACTTC

length: 15
size: .
V: TRBV10-3
J: TRBJ2-7
D: TRBD1
CDR3: CAIRGQINYGYEQYF
DNA: TGTGCCATCAGGGGACAGATTAACTATGGCTACGAGCAGTACTTC

length: 13
size: many
V: TRBV10-3
J: TRBJ2-1
D: .
CDR3: CAIRVGPGDEQFF
DNA: TGTGCCATCAGGGTGGGCCCGGGGGATGAGCAGTTCTTC

length: 15
size: many
V: TRBV5-1
J: TRBJ2-1
D: TRBD2
CDR3: CASSQTSGSYNEQFF
DNA: TGCGCCAGCAGCCAGACTAGCGGGTCCTACAATGAGCAGTTCTTC

length: 13
size: many
V: TRBV30
J: TRBJ2-1
D: .
CDR3: CAWSTSDHQPKFF
DNA: TGTGCCTGGAGTACGTCAGACCATCAACCGAAGTTCTTC

length: 16
size: few
V: TRBV27
J: TRBJ2-1
D: .
CDR3: CASSSGVIGSYNEQFF
DNA: TGTGCCAGCAGTTCAGGGGTAATTGGGTCGTACAATGAGCAGTTCTTC

length: 16
size: once
V: TRBV5-6
J: TRBJ1-2
D: .
CDR3: CSSSLAATGSNHGYTF
DNA: TGTTCCAGCAGCTTGGCCGCGACAGGTTCGAACCATGGCTACACCTTC

length: 13
size: many
V: TRBV28
J: TRBJ1-1
D: .
CDR3: CASSLSGNTEAFF
DNA: TGTGCCAGCAGTTTATCGGGGAACACTGAAGCTTTCTTT

length: 16
size: .
V: TRBV4-2
J: TRBJ2-5
D: TRBD2
CDR3: CASSQGTSGREETQYF
DNA: TGTGCCAGCAGCCAGGGGACTAGCGGGAGGGAAGAGACCCAGTACTTC

length: 14
size: .
V: TRBV27
J: TRBJ2-7
D: .
CDR3: CASRGGRASTEQYF
DNA: TGTGCCTCGAGGGGGGGGAGGGCCTCGACCGAGCAGTACTTC

length: 15
size: .
V: TRBV3-1
J: TRBJ2-7
D: TRBD2
CDR3: CASIPHSGGANEQYF
DNA: TGTGCCAGCATCCCCCATAGCGGGGGGGCTAACGAGCAGTACTTC

length: 13
size: many
V: TRBV6-1
J: TRBJ2-2
D: .
CDR3: CASSDSDTGELFF
DNA: TGTGCCAGCAGTGACAGTGACACCGGGGAGCTGTTTTTT

length: 16
size: many
V: TRBV9
J: TRBJ2-1
D: TRBD1
CDR3: CASSVSGTGAYNEQFF
DNA: TGTGCCAGCAGCGTTTCCGGGACAGGTGCCTACAATGAGCAGTTCTTC

length: 15
size: few
V: TRBV27
J: TRBJ1-2
D: .
CDR3: CASSQNGVANYGYTF
DNA: TGTGCCAGCAGCCAGAACGGGGTAGCTAACTATGGCTACACCTTC

length: 14
size: few
V: TRBV12-3/TRBV12-4
J: TRBJ2-2
D: .
CDR3: CSSSEAKNTGELFF
DNA: TGTTCCAGCAGTGAAGCAAAAAACACCGGGGAGCTGTTTTTT

length: 14
size: many
V: TRBV24-1
J: TRBJ2-3
D: .
CDR3: CATSDRGPTDTQYF
DNA: TGTGCCACCAGTGACAGGGGCCCCACAGATACGCAGTATTTT

length: 15
size: many
V: TRBV7-3
J: TRBJ2-1
D: TRBD2
CDR3: CASSVGTSGINEQFF
DNA: TGTGCCAGCAGCGTGGGGACTAGCGGGATTAATGAGCAGTTCTTC

length: 16
size: few
V: TRBV27
J: TRBJ2-7
D: TRBD1
CDR3: CASSSFTGGSAYEQYF
DNA: TGTGCCAGCAGTTCCTTTACAGGGGGCTCCGCCTACGAGCAGTACTTC